The entry that follows covers one T cell receptor (beta chain) sequence. The data were obtained in a study of blood T cell repertoires in COVID-19. Study information: PBMCs, B-cell-depleted T cells, or T cells were the source of the cDNA or gDNA that made up the material.

This CDR3 has 19 residues. Germline CDR1 reads KGHSH; CDR2 reads LQKENI. Trimming at V came to 3 bases and at J to 0 bases, leaving 9 bases not matched to a gene. Data came from immunoSEQ multiplex PCR; TCRdb stores just in-frame clones and leaves some out. The sample lists some 88,000 clones; about nine tenths were seen once. This clonotype originated in a human donor with active COVID-19. The donor label of this sample is uncertain. Sample: peripheral blood. The rearrangement links TRBV18 to TRBJ2-1; 12 nucleotides match TRBD2. CDR3 sequence: CASSPRTSGATSSYNEQFF. The DNA for the CDR3 is TGTGCCAGCTCACCTCGGACTAGCGGGGCTACCAGCTCCTACAATGAGCAGTTCTTC.